The rows below give T cell receptor beta chains drawn from one sample of a study of T cells in Graves' hyperthyroidism and ophthalmopathy. One entry per CDR3 protein, called by TCRdb with MiXCR from the multiplex PCR reads. The sample shows 700,000 or so distinct CDR3 sequences, 16% of them seen only once. Sample: blood. These receptors all stem from a man between 18 and 35 years old with Graves' hyperthyroidism. The CDR3 runs from the conserved cysteine through the conserved F or W. The D gene is left open where the match is weak. Only part of the rows carry a size: once, few, many, or a class if the clone is expanded.

v_call,clone_size,d_call,j_call,cdr3_nt,cdr3_aa
TRBV27,many,TRBD1,TRBJ2-1,TGTGCCAGCAGCTTGACAGGGGGGTTCTACAATGAGCAGTTCTTC,CASSLTGGFYNEQFF
TRBV29-1,many,TRBD1,TRBJ2-5,TGCAGCGTTGATAAGAGGACAGGGGTCTTGGAGACCCAGTACTTC,CSVDKRTGVLETQYF
TRBV15,NA,NA,TRBJ2-1,TGTGCCACCAGCAGAGGACGACAGGCTGAGCAGTTCTTC,CATSRGRQAEQFF
TRBV5-1,few,TRBD2,TRBJ2-7,TGCGCCAGCAGCTTGGATAGAGCGGGAGTTTCCGAGCAGTACTTC,CASSLDRAGVSEQYF
TRBV7-2,many,TRBD2,TRBJ2-5,TGTGCCAGCGGAAAGACTAGCGCACAAGAGACCCAGTACTTC,CASGKTSAQETQYF
TRBV7-2,many,NA,TRBJ2-1,TGTGCCAGCAGCTTATTTGAGGACAAGAATGAGCAGTTCTTC,CASSLFEDKNEQFF
TRBV7-6,few,NA,TRBJ2-7,TGTGCCAGCAGCTTAGAGGCCAACTCCTACGAGCAGTACTTC,CASSLEANSYEQYF
TRBV7-8,few,TRBD2,TRBJ2-2,TGTGCCAGCAGCGCCACTAGCGGGAGGGCCCCGAGCACCGGGGAGCTGTTTTTT,CASSATSGRAPSTGELFF
TRBV7-6,many,TRBD1,TRBJ2-1,TGTGCCAGCAGCCAGGACAGGGGGACCTACAATGAGCAGTTCTTC,CASSQDRGTYNEQFF
TRBV28,many,TRBD1,TRBJ1-2,TGTGCCAGCAGTCCTGGGACAGCTAACTATGGCTACACCTTC,CASSPGTANYGYTF
TRBV7-9,few,NA,TRBJ1-5,TGTGCCAGCAGCCCCCTAAGGGGGGGCAATCAGCCCCAGCATTTT,CASSPLRGGNQPQHF
TRBV28,many,TRBD1,TRBJ2-3,TGTGCCCTCGGGGGGACAGGGGAACGATATACGCAGTATTTT,CALGGTGERYTQYF
TRBV18,many,NA,TRBJ2-3,TGTGCCAGCAGTCCCAGGGCTGATACGCAGTATTTT,CASSPRADTQYF
TRBV7-8,few,NA,TRBJ2-7,TGTGCCAGCAGCGGGGCCCAGGCCTACGAGCAGTACTTC,CASSGAQAYEQYF
TRBV19,NA,TRBD2,TRBJ2-7,TGTGCCAGTAGTGGAGTAGCGGGAGGCCCCTATTCCTACGAGCAGTACTTC,CASSGVAGGPYSYEQYF
TRBV20-1,many,NA,TRBJ2-2,TGCAGTGCTAGAGATTGGGTAGCTACCGGGGAGCTGTTTTTT,CSARDWVATGELFF
TRBV9,NA,NA,TRBJ1-5,TGTGCCAGCAGCCCAGGGACGGATCCGCCGCCCCAGCATTTT,CASSPGTDPPPQHF
TRBV12-3/TRBV12-4,many,NA,TRBJ1-5,TGTGCCAGCAGTGATCAGGGGTATCAGCCCCAGCATTTT,CASSDQGYQPQHF
TRBV7-9,NA,TRBD1,TRBJ1-4,TGTGCCAGCAGCCATCCCCAATACGGACAGGATGAAAAACTGTTTTTT,CASSHPQYGQDEKLFF
TRBV29-1,few,NA,TRBJ2-5,TGCAGCGTACACCGGACGGTACAAGAGACCCAGTACTTC,CSVHRTVQETQYF
TRBV9,NA,NA,TRBJ2-4,TGTGCCAGCAGCGCCTCGGACCTAGCCAAAAACATTCAGTACTTC,CASSASDLAKNIQYF
TRBV20-1,NA,TRBD2,TRBJ2-3,TGCAGTGCTCCACGACTAGCGAGCATAGATACGCAGTATTTT,CSAPRLASIDTQYF
TRBV7-9,few,TRBD2,TRBJ2-2,TGTGCCAGCAGCCCGGGGACTAGCGGGTATAACACCGGGGAGCTGTTTTTT,CASSPGTSGYNTGELFF
TRBV7-9,few,NA,TRBJ2-6,TGTGCCAGCAGCTCACACATTGGGTTCTCTGGGGCCAACGTCCTGACTTTC,CASSSHIGFSGANVLTF
TRBV28,many,NA,TRBJ2-2,TGTGCCAGCAGTCCCACGGGACCGAACACCGGGGAGCTGTTTTTT,CASSPTGPNTGELFF
TRBV2,many,TRBD1,TRBJ1-2,TGTGCCAGCAAAGAGGGGGCCCTTGGAGGCTATGGCTACACCTTC,CASKEGALGGYGYTF
TRBV28,many,TRBD1,TRBJ2-2,TGTGCCAGCAGTCTACTCTCGGGACAGGTGTACACCGGGGAGCTGTTTTTT,CASSLLSGQVYTGELFF
TRBV2,few,NA,TRBJ2-5,TGTGCCAGCAACACACCAGGTACAGAAGAGACCCAGTACTTC,CASNTPGTEETQYF
TRBV27,NA,NA,TRBJ1-5,TGTGCCAGCAGCCACCAGGGCTTTAGCAATCAGCCCCAGCATTTT,CASSHQGFSNQPQHF
TRBV6-5,many,NA,TRBJ1-1,TGTGCCAGCAGTTACTCGTGGGCCGCGAACACTGAAGCTTTCTTT,CASSYSWAANTEAFF
TRBV28,many,NA,TRBJ1-1,TGTGCCAGCAGTTTCCGCGTCGCCAGCATGAACACTGAAGCTTTCTTT,CASSFRVASMNTEAFF
TRBV28,few,TRBD1,TRBJ1-1,TGTGCCAGCAGGGTCACAGGGGGAGGCATGAACACTGAAGCTTTCTTT,CASRVTGGGMNTEAFF